The next 28 T cell receptor beta chains were all read from a single sample in a study of cytotoxic CD8 clonotypes in ibrutinib-treated CLL. Sequencing used immunoSEQ multiplex PCR; TCRdb keeps in-frame clones, though not all of them. This table has about 140,000 clones, approximately 90% appearing once. This material consisted of PBMCs, taken after 12 months of ibrutinib treatment. The receptors shown here come from a human donor with chronic lymphocytic leukemia.

The chain combines TRBV13 with TRBJ2-7; 10 bases align to TRBD1. The V gene end was trimmed by 4 bases and the J gene end by 2 bases; junction bases not matched to a gene: 2. This CDR3 comprises 14 residues. The germline CDR1 and CDR2 sequences are PRHDT and FYEKMQ (reference sequence). The CDR3 bases are TGTGCCAGCAGCTCGACAGGGGGCCCCTACGAGCAGTACTTC. The encoded protein is CASSSTGGPYEQYF.

V usage is TRBV6-5 and J usage is TRBJ2-5; 9 bases are a match to TRBD2. CDR3 length: 14 amino acids. Germline V gene data show CDR1 as MNHEY and CDR2 as SVGAGI. Unmatched junction bases numbered 5, after V lost 4 bases and J lost 5 bases. As DNA, the CDR3 is TGTGCCAGCAGTTGGGCTAGCGGGATTGAGACCCAGTACTTC. Its protein is CASSWASGIETQYF.

In this sample, this clone turned up a few times. The chain carries TRBV11-2 and TRBJ1-4; 7 bases fit TRBD1. V was clipped by 0 bases and J by 6 bases; unmatched bases: 4. Per the germline V gene, CDR1 is SGHAT and CDR2 is FQNNGV. This CDR3 region has 15 residues. For the CDR3, the DNA is TGTGCCAGCAGCTTAGACCGGGACAGTTATGAAAAACTGTTTTTT. Translation: CASSLDRDSYEKLFF.

This chain uses TRBV5-1 with TRBJ1-1; no clear D gene. Per germline, CDR1 SGHRS and CDR2 YFSETQ. The V and J ends lost 0 bases and 6 bases respectively, with 15 bases between them. This CDR3 region has 15 residues. CDR3 amino acids: CASSLEFDLAPEAFF. The CDR3 DNA is TGCGCCAGCAGCTTGGAGTTTGACCTGGCCCCTGAAGCTTTCTTT.

On this clone: The junction differs from germline at one of its ends, possibly a read error. The V and J genes are TRBV10-1 and TRBJ2-3; no clear D gene. CDR1 is WNHNN, CDR2 SYGVQD, per germline (reference sequence). The CDR3 is 16 residues long. Written as DNA, the CDR3 is TGCGCCAGTAGTGGAACGGCCATGGAATCCACAGATACGCAGTATTTT. This translates into CASSGTAMESTDTQYF.

A single count supports this clone. The chain links TRBV4-3 to TRBJ2-7, with a tentative D call TRBD1 (7 bases). The germline V gene has CDR1 LGHNA and CDR2 YSLEER. The CDR3 extends over 13 amino acids. V shed 4 bases and J shed 7 bases, with 14 bases lying between them. The DNA of the CDR3 is TGCGCCAGCAGCCTCGGACAGGCGGGGGAGCAGTACTTC. Translation gives CASSLGQAGEQYF.

The chain employs TRBV19 and TRBJ2-3; 14 positions agree with TRBD2. This CDR3 has 19 residues. The V and J ends lost 5 bases and 0 bases, in that order; junction bases with no gene match: 10. In germline, CDR1 is LNHDA, CDR2 SQIVND (reference sequence). CDR3 sequence reads: CASSSPGLAGVISTDTQYF. DNA of the CDR3: TGTGCCAGTAGTTCCCCGGGACTAGCGGGGGTAATTAGCACAGATACGCAGTATTTT.

This clone showed up just once. The genes are TRBV19 and TRBJ2-7, with 9 positions matching TRBD1. With V trimmed by 4 bases and J by 4 bases, 8 bases remained unmatched. The germline gives CDR1 LNHDA, CDR2 SQIVND (reference sequence). The CDR3 covers 15 residues. The CDR3 nucleotides read TGTGCCAGTAGTACCGGGACAGGGACTTATTACGAGCAGTACTTC. As protein: CASSTGTGTYYEQYF.

This clone showed up just a few times. The V call is TRBV2, the J call TRBJ2-1; a possible D gene is TRBD2 (6 bases). The germline V gene has CDR1 SNHLY and CDR2 FYNNEI. The V gene lost 3 bases and the J gene lost 0 bases, with 15 bases spanning the gap. CDR3 size: 17 residues. Here the CDR3 reads CASSDQRAASSYNEQFF. CDR3 bases: TGTGCCAGCAGTGACCAGCGGGCTGCTAGCTCCTACAATGAGCAGTTCTTC.

The chain joins TRBV14 to TRBJ2-7; 12 nucleotides match TRBD2. There are 15 residues in the CDR3. From germline, CDR1 is SGHDN and CDR2 FVKESK. J was trimmed by 7 bases and V by 4 bases; bases with no gene match: 8. The CDR3 sequence is CASSRLTSGRGEQYF. For the CDR3, the DNA is TGTGCCAGCAGCCGACTGACTAGCGGGAGAGGTGAGCAGTACTTC.

V gene TRBV7-2 combines with J gene TRBJ2-1; 10 bases agree with TRBD2. J gave up 6 bases and V 5 bases, and 7 bases lay outside the gene matches. The CDR3 has 15 amino acids. Germline CDR1 SGHTA, CDR2 FQGNSA. The CDR3 reads CASSLLAGAINEQFF. The CDR3 nucleotides read TGTGCCAGCAGCCTCCTAGCGGGAGCAATCAATGAGCAGTTCTTC. The variable domain in full, completed from reference TRBV7-2 and TRBJ2-1, reads GAGVSQSPSNKVTEKGKDVELRCDPISGHTALYWYRQSLGQGLEFLIYFQGNSAPDKSGLPSDRFSAERTGGSVSTLTIQRTQQEDSAVYLCASSLLAGAINEQFFGPGTRLTVL.

The chain joins TRBV21-1 to TRBJ2-3; the D segment call TRBD1 is taken from the table without a DNA check. TRBV21-1 is noted as a pseudogene. The CDR3 has 13 amino acids. CDR3 in amino acids: CASRRQYTDTQYF. Here the CDR3 DNA reads TGTGCCAGCCGCAGACAGTATACAGATACGCAGTATTTT.

The V call is TRBV28, the J call TRBJ1-4; 9 positions agree with TRBD1. CDR3 size: 17 residues. The germline V gene encodes CDR1 MDHEN and CDR2 SYDVKM. V was clipped by 0 bases and J by 2 bases; unmatched bases: 4. CDR3 sequence (DNA): TGTGCCAGCAGTTTATGGACAGGGGGTTTCACTAATGAAAAACTGTTTTTT. It codes for CASSLWTGGFTNEKLFF.

This chain joins TRBV5-8 and TRBJ2-7; D may be TRBD1 (5 bases). V lost 8 bases, J lost 2 bases, and 17 bases lay in between. The CDR3 runs 14 residues. Germline V CDR1 and CDR2: SGHTS, YDEGEE. The CDR3 DNA follows: TGTGCCAGTCAGGGTGTATCATTGGCCTACGAGCAGTACTTC. It is translated as CASQGVSLAYEQYF.

The chain uses TRBV28 and TRBJ1-5; weak D call: TRBD1 (5 bases). The CDR3 loop spans 14 amino acids. Germline lookup yields CDR1 MDHEN and CDR2 SYDVKM. V was shortened by 6 bases and J by 7 bases, with 16 bases between the two germline ends. CDR3: CASSLTDTWQPQHF. The CDR3 DNA follows: TGTGCCAGCAGCCTGACGGACACATGGCAGCCCCAGCATTTT.

This clone has a single count. The V call is TRBV29-1, the J call TRBJ2-5; TRBD1 matches 10 bases. V was pared by 6 bases and J by 5 bases, with 12 bases of the junction left unmatched. The CDR3 covers 15 residues. CDR1 and CDR2 (germline): SQVTM, ANQGSEA. The CDR3 nucleotides are TGCAGCGTAATCTTCCGGGACAGGGGTTGGGAGACCCAGTACTTC. It is translated as CSVIFRDRGWETQYF.

The V gene is TRBV11-3, the J gene TRBJ2-1; D might be TRBD2 (5 bases). The germline V gene encodes CDR1 SGHNT and CDR2 YENEEA. This CDR3 is built from 17 residues. With 5 bases removed from V and 0 bases from J, the gap between germline ends came to 17 bases. The CDR3 nucleotides read TGTGCCAGCAGCCCATTAGGCGGGCCTACCTCCTACAATGAGCAGTTCTTC. Translated: CASSPLGGPTSYNEQFF. Together with reference TRBV11-3 and TRBJ2-1, the CDR3 gives the full variable domain: EAGVVQSPRYKIIEKKQPVAFWCNPISGHNTLYWYLQNLGQGPELLIRYENEEAVDDSQLPKDRFSAERLKGVDSTLKIQPAELGDSAVYLCASSPLGGPTSYNEQFFGPGTRLTVL.

The CDR3 sequence: CASSVGPADTDTQYF. CDR3 in DNA: TGTGCCAGCAGCGTAGGCCCAGCAGACACAGATACGCAGTATTTT. The chain is built from TRBV9 and TRBJ2-3; D ambiguous. This CDR3 has 15 residues. The V gene's germline CDR1 is SGDLS and CDR2 YYNGEE. Trimming shortened V by 0 bases and J by 2 bases, and 10 bases separated the two germline ends.

The gene calls are TRBV5-8 and TRBJ2-5; TRBD2 is a possible D gene (5 bases). V was trimmed by 5 bases and J by 4 bases, leaving 9 bases between them. CDR3 length equals 12 residues. Germline CDR1 reads SGHTS; CDR2 reads YDEGEE. The CDR3 region is CASRPAGETQYF. In nucleotides, the CDR3 is TGTGCCAGCAGACCCGCGGGAGAGACCCAGTACTTC.

This clone was seen just once. This sequence joins TRBV28 and TRBJ2-3; no reliable D call. Trimming removed 3 bases at V and 5 bases at J, with 15 bases between. Germline V lookup: CDR1 MDHEN, CDR2 SYDVKM. This CDR3 is built from 15 residues. CDR3 sequence (DNA): TGTGCCAGCAGTTTGCTCGCCAAATTTGGAGATACGCAGTATTTT. Translated, it gives CASSLLAKFGDTQYF.

In regard to this clone: At the DNA level, this CDR3 is encoded by other sequences in the same sample as well. The chain couples TRBV5-1 to TRBJ2-5; tentative D call: TRBD1 (6 bases). Germline V CDR1 and CDR2: SGHRS, YFSETQ. The V end lost 0 bases, the J end lost 1 base, and 7 bases lay between the germline ends. This CDR3 is built from 14 residues. As DNA, the CDR3 is TGCGCCAGCAGCTTGGTAGGGGGCCAAGAGACCCAGTACTTC. This gives the protein CASSLVGGQETQYF.

V is TRBV27 and J is TRBJ2-5; D unresolved. Germline-derived CDR1 and CDR2 are MNHEY and SMNVEV (reference sequence). The CDR3 is 13 amino acids. Trimming took off 6 bases at V and 5 bases at J, with 13 bases between the two ends. CDR3 residues: CASRGFHRETQYF. CDR3 coding DNA: TGTGCCAGCAGAGGGTTTCATCGGGAGACCCAGTACTTC.

The chain combines TRBV5-1 with TRBJ2-6; D tentatively reads TRBD1 or TRBD2 (5 bases each). The CDR3 spans 17 residues. V was pared by 3 bases and J by 0 bases, with 13 bases between. Germline V gives CDR1 SGHRS, CDR2 YFSETQ. This CDR3 is CASSSPGTFSGANVLTF. In DNA form, the CDR3 reads TGCGCCAGCAGCTCACCCGGGACCTTCTCTGGGGCCAACGTCCTGACTTTC.

The chain uses TRBV2 and TRBJ1-5, with TRBD1 identical over 11 bases. The CDR3 length is 14 residues. CDR1 SNHLY and CDR2 FYNNEI come from the germline V gene. V lost 7 bases and J lost 5; bases outside the gene matches: 4. The CDR3 nucleotides are TGTGCCAGCACCAGGACAGGGGGCTATCAGCCCCAGCATTTT. Translation: CASTRTGGYQPQHF. The whole variable domain, filled in from reference TRBV2 and TRBJ1-5, reads EPEVTQTPSHQVTQMGQEVILRCVPISNHLYFYWYRQILGQKVEFLVSFYNNEISEKSEIFDDQFSVERPDGSNFTLKIRSTKLEDSAMYFCASTRTGGYQPQHFGDGTRLSIL.

The genes are TRBV7-9 and TRBJ2-7; D is undetermined. V gave up 8 bases and J gave up 0 bases, with 8 bases separating them. The germline gives CDR1 SEHNR, CDR2 FQNEAQ (reference sequence). The CDR3 spans 12 residues. The CDR3: CASVSDSYEQYF. The CDR3 DNA reads TGTGCCAGCGTGTCAGACTCCTACGAGCAGTACTTC.

Turning to this clone: This same CDR3 is encoded by further DNA sequences in the sample. This rearrangement joins TRBV19 to TRBJ1-5; 9 nucleotides align to TRBD1. From germline, CDR1 is LNHDA and CDR2 SQIVND (reference sequence). Trimming at V came to 6 bases and at J to 7 bases, leaving 7 bases not matched to a gene. The CDR3 sequence is 14 residues long. Written as DNA, the CDR3 is TGTGCCAGTAGCCCCGGGACAGGGTTCCAGCCCCAGCATTTT. It codes for CASSPGTGFQPQHF. The entire variable domain, with the rest obtained from reference TRBV19 and TRBJ1-5, is as follows: DGGITQSPKYLFRKEGQNVTLSCEQNLNHDAMYWYRQDPGQGLRLIYYSQIVNDFQKGDIAEGYSVSREKKESFPLTVTSAQKNPTAFYLCASSPGTGFQPQHFGDGTRLSIL.

The CDR3 is CAISRDSSYNEQFF. Written as DNA, the CDR3 is TGTGCCATCAGCCGGGACTCCTCCTACAATGAGCAGTTCTTC. The chain joins TRBV10-3 to TRBJ2-1, with D possibly TRBD2 on 6 matching bases. The CDR3 extends over 14 amino acids. Trimming left V 6 bases short and J 0 bases short, with 9 bases between. In germline, CDR1 is ENHRY, CDR2 SYGVKD.

V gene TRBV5-6 combines with J gene TRBJ2-7, with 8 bases lining up with TRBD1. This CDR3 is 15 amino acids long. Germline-derived CDR1 and CDR2 are SGHDT and YYEEEE. Losses at the gene ends were 0 bases for V and 6 bases for J; bases not matched to a gene: 8. CDR3 nucleotide sequence: TGTGCCAGCAGCTTGGCCCCGACAGGGGTGGGCGAGCAGTACTTC. Translation: CASSLAPTGVGEQYF.